These T cell receptor beta chains were read from a single sample in a study of cytomegalovirus exposure and HLA in healthy donors. Only in-frame clones appear in the TCRdb table, and some are missing; sequencing was by immunoSEQ multiplex PCR. In the table there are 180,000 or so clones, over 65% of which are singletons. Source material: PBMCs. The receptors shown here come from a woman aged 55-75 years in good health and CMV-seropositive. CDR3s include the opening cysteine and the closing phenylalanine or tryptophan. The D gene is left open where the match is weak. Rows give clone size only sometimes, using once, few, many, or a class for an expanded clone.

.	TRBD1	15	TRBV27	TRBJ2-7	CASSLRDRPADEQYF	TGTGCCAGCAGTCTCAGGGACAGGCCCGCGGACGAGCAGTACTTC
few	TRBD1	15	TRBV7-6	TRBJ1-1	CASSPRQGGSTEAFF	TGTGCCAGCAGCCCTAGACAGGGGGGTAGCACTGAAGCTTTCTTT
.	.	12	TRBV7-2	TRBJ1-4	CASSQGQGFLFF	TGTGCCAGCAGCCAAGGCCAGGGATTCCTGTTTTTT
.	.	15	TRBV4-2	TRBJ1-4	CASSQGEGPNEKLFF	TGTGCCAGCAGCCAAGGGGAGGGTCCTAATGAAAAACTGTTTTTT
.	TRBD1	15	TRBV19	TRBJ1-1	CASSISWQGATEAFF	TGTGCCAGTAGTATAAGTTGGCAGGGGGCCACTGAAGCTTTCTTT
.	.	15	TRBV7-2	TRBJ1-4	CASSLGGDTYEKLFF	TGTGCCAGCAGCTTAGGGGGGGATACCTATGAAAAACTGTTTTTT
.	TRBD1	13	TRBV2	TRBJ1-6	CASSGTGWSPLHF	TGTGCCAGCAGTGGGACAGGGTGGTCACCCCTCCACTTT
few	.	14	TRBV2	TRBJ2-7	CASRKTVISYEQYF	TGTGCCAGCCGCAAGACAGTAATATCCTACGAGCAGTACTTC
once	TRBD1	16	TRBV28	TRBJ1-1	CASSKTGGGMNTEAFF	TGTGCCAGCAGCAAGACAGGGGGGGGGATGAACACTGAAGCTTTCTTT
.	TRBD1	17	TRBV5-1	TRBJ2-2	CASSPRDRGANTGELFF	TGCGCCAGCAGCCCGAGAGACAGGGGAGCGAACACCGGGGAGCTGTTTTTT
once	.	17	TRBV19	TRBJ1-5	CASSFLTDIGSNQPQHF	TGTGCCAGTAGTTTCCTGACAGATATTGGTAGCAATCAGCCCCAGCATTTT
.	.	15	TRBV2	TRBJ2-3	CASTEIGSVADTQYF	TGTGCCAGCACCGAAATCGGGAGTGTCGCAGATACGCAGTATTTT
.	TRBD2	16	TRBV7-2	TRBJ2-3	CASSLGVGGGTDTQYF	TGTGCCAGCAGCTTAGGTGTGGGGGGGGGCACAGATACGCAGTATTTT
.	.	15	TRBV21-1	TRBJ2-7	CASMCTGSGSDEQYF	TGTGCCAGCATGTGTACAGGGAGTGGGTCCGACGAGCAGTACTTC
.	.	13	TRBV29-1	TRBJ2-1	CSVAPGVINEQFF	TGCAGCGTTGCTCCGGGGGTTATCAATGAGCAGTTCTTC
.	.	15	TRBV7-3	TRBJ1-4	CASSNSGQGSEKLFF	TGTGCCAGCAGCAATTCCGGGCAGGGGAGTGAAAAACTGTTTTTT
.	TRBD1	14	TRBV27	TRBJ1-5	CASSDRGQGQPQHF	TGTGCCAGCTCGGACAGGGGGCAAGGTCAGCCCCAGCATTTT
once	.	13	TRBV30	TRBJ2-5	CAWSVDLQETQYF	TGTGCCTGGAGTGTAGACTTACAAGAGACCCAGTACTTC
.	TRBD2	18	TRBV7-9	TRBJ2-3	CASSLPSRAGEVADTQYF	TGTGCCAGCAGCTTACCCTCTCGAGCGGGGGAGGTGGCAGATACGCAGTATTTT
.	.	14	TRBV9	TRBJ2-1	CASSAAGGRDEQFF	TGTGCCAGCAGCGCGGCCGGGGGACGCGATGAGCAGTTCTTC
.	.	13	TRBV19	TRBJ2-3	CASSLPPGDTQYF	TGTGCCAGTAGTCTTCCTCCCGGGGATACGCAGTATTTT
.	.	15	TRBV19	TRBJ1-5	CASTQGSIGNQPQHF	TGTGCCAGTACACAGGGATCCATTGGCAATCAGCCCCAGCATTTT
.	.	17	TRBV7-2	TRBJ2-7	CASSLKTFRVSSYEQYF	TGTGCCAGCAGCTTAAAAACTTTCAGGGTTTCCTCCTACGAGCAGTACTTC
.	TRBD1	16	TRBV10-3	TRBJ1-2	CAILEGVTGALYGYTF	TGTGCCATCCTCGAGGGTGTAACAGGGGCCCTCTATGGCTACACCTTC
.	.	13	TRBV7-9	TRBJ2-2	CASSYFLSGELFF	TGTGCCAGCAGCTACTTCCTCTCCGGGGAGCTGTTTTTT
.	TRBD1	15	TRBV2	TRBJ1-5	CASGTAELSNQPQHF	TGTGCCAGCGGGACAGCAGAGCTTAGCAATCAGCCCCAGCATTTT